This entry describes one TCR beta chain. This record belongs to a study of blood T cell repertoires in COVID-19. Across the study: Specimens from acute and convalescent COVID-19 originated in the United States, Italy and Spain. The analysed material was cDNA or gDNA that came from T cells, B-cell-depleted T cells, or PBMCs.

The data were produced by immunoSEQ multiplex PCR, yet TCRdb's version contains in-frame clones alone and is incomplete. This table holds 250,000 to 300,000 clones, approximately 86% found once. CDR1 SNHLY and CDR2 FYNNEI come from the germline V gene. The CDR3 totals 13 residues. The V end was cut by 7 bases, the J end by 3 bases, with 12 bases between. This TCR derives from a woman in her sixties or seventies with COVID-19, enrolled during active disease. V and J are TRBV2 and TRBJ1-2, with D maybe TRBD1 (6 bases). The sequencing input was peripheral blood. Written as DNA, the CDR3 is TGTGCCAGCACTGCAAGGACAGACTATGGCTACACCTTC. It is translated as CASTARTDYGYTF.